The 7 T cell receptor beta chains in this list originate from one sample, sequenced in a study of a mutant IDH1 vaccine in newly diagnosed glioma. Indicated time point: week 11, during vaccination. What each vaccine dose contained was 300 ug of mutant IDH1 20-mer peptide, accompanied by topical imiquimod. Sequenced by immunoSEQ multiplex PCR; TCRdb stores in-frame clones only, minus some. The table lists 95,000 to 120,000 clones, roughly 90% of them singletons. Which antigens these TCRs recognize remains unknown. The material sequenced was PBMCs, taken from a glioma patient whose treatment included an IDH1 peptide vaccine. The source of these receptors is a woman aged 45-60 years with glioma.

The CDR3 is CATTDGLNQPQHF. CDR3 bases: TGTGCCACTACGGACGGTCTCAATCAGCCCCAGCATTTT. This chain links TRBV28 with TRBJ1-5, with no clear D. Looked up from germline, CDR1 is MDHEN and CDR2 is SYDVKM. V lost 10 bases, J lost 3 bases, and 13 bases lay in between. CDR3 length equals 13 residues.

This chain links TRBV7-6 with TRBJ1-1; D ambiguous. The CDR3 consists of 15 residues. Trimming stripped 1 base from V and 0 bases from J, with 9 bases between. In germline, CDR1 is SGHVS, CDR2 FNYEAQ. The CDR3 DNA is TGTGCCAGCAGCTTAGAAGGCAGCATGAACACTGAAGCTTTCTTT. Translating gives CASSLEGSMNTEAFF. The complete variable domain, with remaining parts taken from reference TRBV7-6 and TRBJ1-1, reads GAGVSQSPRYKVTKRGQDVALRCDPISGHVSLYWYRQALGQGPEFLTYFNYEAQQDKSGLPNDRFSAERPEGSISTLTIQRTEQRDSAMYRCASSLEGSMNTEAFFGQGTRLTVV.

The chain recombines TRBV18 with TRBJ1-1; D ambiguous. Germline CDR1 is KGHSH and CDR2 is LQKENI. The CDR3 spans 14 residues. Trimming took 2 bases from V and 1 from J, leaving 8 bases between them. Here the CDR3 DNA reads TGTGCCAGCTCACCAAGCGCAGGGAACACTGAAGCTTTCTTT. It codes for CASSPSAGNTEAFF.

J is TRBJ2-7 and V is TRBV28; 8 nucleotides agree with TRBD2. This CDR3 is built from 16 residues. V shed 6 bases, J shed 1 base, and the junction held 11 bases outside the gene matches. Germline V gene lookup returns CDR1 MDHEN and CDR2 SYDVKM. CDR3 protein: CASRSLLERESYEQYF. For the CDR3, the DNA is TGTGCCAGCAGGTCCCTACTAGAGCGGGAGTCCTACGAGCAGTACTTC.

The V call is TRBV6-1, the J call TRBJ2-7, with unresolved D. CDR3 size: 11 residues. V gave up 6 bases and J gave up 0 bases, with 3 bases separating them. Germline CDR1 reads MNHNS; CDR2 reads SASEGT. CDR3 loop: CASRSSYEQYF. In nucleotides, the CDR3 is TGTGCCAGCAGAAGCTCCTACGAGCAGTACTTC.

The chain has TRBV10-1 and TRBJ2-1; the match to TRBD2 covers 8 bases. The V segment lost 3 bases and the J segment 5 bases; nucleotides outside the gene matches: 12. The germline gives CDR1 WNHNN, CDR2 SYGVQD (reference sequence). The CDR3 spans 17 residues. Here the CDR3 DNA reads TGCGCCAGCAGTGACGGTAAACAGGGACTAGAAAACAATGAGCAGTTCTTC. This gives the protein CASSDGKQGLENNEQFF.

J is TRBJ2-1 and V is TRBV7-2; 7 bases are shared with TRBD2. The junction had 11 bases not matched to a gene; V was cut back by 5 bases and J by 7 bases. Germline CDR1 reads SGHTA; CDR2 reads FQGNSA. This CDR3 spans 15 amino acids. CDR3 amino acids: CASSPRAGRGNEQFF. The DNA of the CDR3 is TGTGCCAGCAGCCCCCGAGCGGGAAGGGGAAATGAGCAGTTCTTC.